This T cell receptor (beta chain) was obtained from a study of T cells after somatic rescue of genetic block. Profiling relied on immunoSEQ multiplex PCR, and the TCRdb table lists in-frame clones only, not all of them. Here the sample spans 45,000 to 70,000 clones, around 96% being singletons. CDR1 MDHEN and CDR2 SYDVKM come from the germline V gene. CDR3 length equals 13 residues. Trimming removed 2 bases at V and 7 bases at J, with 8 bases between. The V call is TRBV28, the J call TRBJ2-2; D remains unclear. This sequence originates from a child under three years old. Input material: peripheral blood mononuclear cells (PBMCs). CDR3 bases: TGTGCCAGCAGTTTAAGGTCCGTCGGGGAGCTGTTTTTT. Residues: CASSLRSVGELFF.